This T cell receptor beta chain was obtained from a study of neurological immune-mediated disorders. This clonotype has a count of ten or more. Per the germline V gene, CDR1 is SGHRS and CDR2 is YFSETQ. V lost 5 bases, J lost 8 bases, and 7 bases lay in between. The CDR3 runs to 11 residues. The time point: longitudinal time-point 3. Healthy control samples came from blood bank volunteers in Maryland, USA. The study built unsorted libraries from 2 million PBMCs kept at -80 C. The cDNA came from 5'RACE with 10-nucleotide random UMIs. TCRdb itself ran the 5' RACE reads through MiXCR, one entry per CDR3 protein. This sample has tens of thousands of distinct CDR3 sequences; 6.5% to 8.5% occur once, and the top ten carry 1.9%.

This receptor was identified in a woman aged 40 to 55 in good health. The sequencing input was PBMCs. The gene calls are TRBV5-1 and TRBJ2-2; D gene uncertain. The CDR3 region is CASSRQGELFF. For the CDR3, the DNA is TGCGCCAGCAGTAGGCAGGGGGAGCTGTTTTTT.